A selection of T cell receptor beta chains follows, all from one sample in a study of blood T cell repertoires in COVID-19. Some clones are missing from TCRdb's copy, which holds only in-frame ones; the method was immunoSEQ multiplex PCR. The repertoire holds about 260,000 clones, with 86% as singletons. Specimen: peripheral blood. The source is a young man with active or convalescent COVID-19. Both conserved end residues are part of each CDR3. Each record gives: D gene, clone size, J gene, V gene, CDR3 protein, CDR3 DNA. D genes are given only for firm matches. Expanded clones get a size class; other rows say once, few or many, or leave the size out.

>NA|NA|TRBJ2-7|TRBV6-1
CASSEHGETYEQYF
TGTGCCAGCAGTGAACACGGAGAGACCTACGAGCAGTACTTC
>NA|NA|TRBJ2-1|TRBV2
CASSGDYNSEQFF
TGTGCCAGCAGCGGAGACTATAATAGTGAGCAGTTCTTC
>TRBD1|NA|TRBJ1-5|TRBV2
CASSGDDRDTLNMQPQHF
TGTGCCAGCAGTGGGGATGACAGGGACACCCTCAACATGCAGCCCCAGCATTTT
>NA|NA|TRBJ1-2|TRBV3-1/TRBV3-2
CASSQHSSAYGYTF
TGTGCCAGCAGCCAACACAGCTCTGCCTATGGCTACACCTTC
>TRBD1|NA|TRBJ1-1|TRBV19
CASSIDRGRTEAFF
TGTGCCAGTAGTATTGACAGGGGGCGAACTGAAGCTTTCTTT
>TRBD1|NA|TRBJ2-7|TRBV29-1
CSVALWGQAYEQYF
TGCAGCGTTGCGCTCTGGGGACAGGCCTACGAGCAGTACTTC
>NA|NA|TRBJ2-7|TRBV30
CAWNLGNYEQYF
TGTGCCTGGAATCTCGGGAACTACGAGCAGTACTTC
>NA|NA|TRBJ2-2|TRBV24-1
CATSSSLLNTGELFF
TGTGCCACCAGCTCGAGCCTCTTGAACACCGGGGAGCTGTTTTTT
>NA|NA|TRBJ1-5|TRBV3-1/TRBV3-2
CASSGDTAVNQPQHF
TGTGCCAGCAGCGGGGACACGGCAGTCAATCAGCCCCAGCATTTT
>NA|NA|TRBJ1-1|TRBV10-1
CASSESELRFAEAFF
TGCGCCAGCAGTGAGTCGGAGCTCCGGTTCGCTGAAGCTTTCTTT
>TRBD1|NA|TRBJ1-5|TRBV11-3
CASSYSGTGNQPQHF
TGTGCCAGCAGCTACTCCGGGACAGGGAATCAGCCCCAGCATTTT
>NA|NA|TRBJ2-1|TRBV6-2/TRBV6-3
CASSYERSEQFF
TGTGCCAGCAGTTACGAGCGCAGTGAGCAGTTCTTC
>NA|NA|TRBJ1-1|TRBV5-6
CASSITTGLNTEAFF
TGTGCCAGCAGCATCACGACAGGTTTGAACACTGAAGCTTTCTTT
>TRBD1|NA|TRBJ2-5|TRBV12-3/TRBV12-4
CASSSRGQETQYF
TGTGCCAGCAGTTCCAGGGGGCAAGAGACCCAGTACTTC
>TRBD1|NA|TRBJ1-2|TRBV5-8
CASSPGQNIVYGYTF
TGTGCCAGCAGCCCGGGACAGAATATAGTCTATGGCTACACCTTC
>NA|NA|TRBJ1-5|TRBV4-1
CASSQEVAAPRSPQHF
TGCGCCAGCAGCCAAGAGGTGGCAGCGCCCCGGTCACCCCAGCATTTT
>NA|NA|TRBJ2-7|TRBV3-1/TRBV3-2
CASSQDGSGAYEQYF
TGTGCCAGCAGCCAAGACGGGTCGGGGGCCTACGAGCAGTACTTC
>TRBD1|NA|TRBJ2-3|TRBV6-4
CASRGQGNISDTQYF
TGTGCCAGCAGGGGACAGGGGAATATTTCAGATACGCAGTATTTT
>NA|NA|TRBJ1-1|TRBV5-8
CASSFRENTEAFF
TGTGCCAGCAGCTTCCGGGAGAACACTGAAGCTTTCTTT
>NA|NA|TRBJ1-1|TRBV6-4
CASSVYLGATEAFF
TGTGCCAGCAGTGTTTACTTAGGGGCCACTGAAGCTTTCTTT
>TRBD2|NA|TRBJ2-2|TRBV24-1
CATSSSGGPTGELFF
TGTGCCACCAGCTCTAGCGGGGGACCCACCGGGGAGCTGTTTTTT
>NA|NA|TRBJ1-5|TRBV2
CASSEAITGFGQPQHF
TGTGCCAGCAGTGAAGCCATTACAGGGTTTGGCCAGCCCCAGCATTTT
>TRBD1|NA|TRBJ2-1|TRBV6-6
CASRTGTGGFLEQFF
TGTGCCAGCAGGACCGGGACAGGGGGTTTTTTGGAGCAGTTCTTC
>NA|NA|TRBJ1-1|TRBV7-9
CAMQDLEGTEAFF
TGTGCCATGCAGGACCTGGAGGGTACTGAAGCTTTCTTT
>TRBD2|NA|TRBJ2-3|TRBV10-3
CAISESSTSADTQYF
TGTGCCATCAGTGAGTCCTCGACTAGCGCAGATACGCAGTATTTT
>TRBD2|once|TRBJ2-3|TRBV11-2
CASSLVAGGSTDTQYF
TGTGCCAGCAGCTTAGTAGCGGGGGGATCGACAGATACGCAGTATTTT
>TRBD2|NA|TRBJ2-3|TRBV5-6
CASSLRASGKTDTQYF
TGTGCCAGCAGCTTGAGGGCTAGCGGAAAGACAGATACGCAGTATTTT
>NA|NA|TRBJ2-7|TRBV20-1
CSASSSYEQYF
TGCAGTGCTTCGAGCTCCTACGAGCAGTACTTC